Sequencing of this T cell receptor (beta chain) was carried out in a study of T cell repertoires in cytomegalovirus infection (dated by TCRdb to between 2017 and 2020). Regarding the study in general: Alongside well-studied HLA-B-restricted epitopes, the peptide stimulations were aimed at recently identified HLA-C-restricted CMV epitopes, whose presentation resists viral immunomodulation. Donor HLA type was relevant to the analysis, because carriage of CMV infection together with the matching HLA type was indicated by public TCR beta signatures. The study at large found these results: In both this cohort and an independent cohort of some 380 donors, the cumulative frequency of public TCR beta family members distinguished carriers of CMV infection plus the relevant HLA type. In the ex vivo response, HLA-C-restricted CMV-specific TCR beta clonotypes were dominant, and in two of eight donors the single most frequent clonotype came from this HLA-C-restricted group.

The treatment or condition tag for this specimen amounts to: in vitro stimulation with specific CMV peptide epitopes to enrich CMV-specific T cells. The trim is 4 bases for V and 1 base for J, with a gap of 24 bases between the germline ends. From the cysteine up to the phenylalanine, the CDR3 has a length of 19 residues. Only CDR3 DNA remains: 57 bases, in frame from the first base. CDR1 and CDR2 (SGHDT, YYEEEE) derive from the germline V gene. This clonotype has only a few counts. Its recognized antigen is unknown. Base quality data are lacking; no much larger clone is found one base away. The data were produced on an Illumina HiSeq 1500. TCRdb ran its own pipeline on the public reads, namely fastp trimming at Q25 and MiXCR clone calling, and kept in-frame beta chains. Entries are consolidated by CDR3 protein sequence, retaining the most common genes and DNA. This sample lists more than 250,000 distinct CDR3 sequences; 25% were detected once. About 14% of the sample lies in the top ten.

This sequence uses TRBV5-6 and TRBJ1-3, with the D gene call left open. Sequencing used cultured PBMCs, obtained from culture after CMV antigen stimulation. The sequence was obtained from a human donor in good health (CMV status not recorded). Some clones in this sample may be carry-over from other donors' samples. The sequenced DNA is TGTGCCAGCAGCACCCGGGTCTCCAGAACGCCGCCTTCTGGAAACACCATATATTTT. It encodes CASSTRVSRTPPSGNTIYF.